This T cell receptor beta chain was identified in a study of blood T cell repertoires in COVID-19. Study-wide context: The study drew acute and convalescent COVID-19 samples from the United States, Italy and Spain.

This clone is deemed medium-sized. V was clipped by 6 bases and J by 6 bases; unmatched bases: 6. The length of the CDR3 is 15 residues. Germline values: CDR1 MNHEY, CDR2 SVGAGI. Sequenced by immunoSEQ multiplex PCR; TCRdb stores in-frame clones only, minus some. The sample holds tens of thousands of clones, around four fifths seen once. The sequenced material came from peripheral blood. This receptor was obtained from a human donor in a cohort sampled during active COVID-19. V usage is TRBV6-5 and J usage is TRBJ1-6, with TRBD1 matching over 9 bases. The CDR3: CASRSAGQGNSPLHF. The DNA for the CDR3 is TGTGCCAGCAGGTCCGCGGGACAGGGTAATTCACCCCTCCACTTT.